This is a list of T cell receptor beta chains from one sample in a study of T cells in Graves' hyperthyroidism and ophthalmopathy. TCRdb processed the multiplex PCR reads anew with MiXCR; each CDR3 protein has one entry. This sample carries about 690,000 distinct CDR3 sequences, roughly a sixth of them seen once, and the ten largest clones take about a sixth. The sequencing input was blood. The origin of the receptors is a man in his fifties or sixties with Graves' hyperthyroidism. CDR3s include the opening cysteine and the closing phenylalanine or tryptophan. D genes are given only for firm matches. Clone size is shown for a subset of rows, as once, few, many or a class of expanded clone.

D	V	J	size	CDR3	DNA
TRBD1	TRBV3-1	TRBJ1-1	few	CASSQTGRTEAFF	TGTGCCAGCAGCCAGACAGGGCGTACTGAAGCTTTCTTT
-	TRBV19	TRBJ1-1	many	CASRPPGRNTEAFF	TGTGCCAGTAGACCTCCGGGACGGAACACTGAAGCTTTCTTT
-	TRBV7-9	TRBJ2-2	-	CASSVSAGIAGELFF	TGTGCCAGCAGCGTATCAGCAGGGATTGCGGGGGAGCTGTTTTTT
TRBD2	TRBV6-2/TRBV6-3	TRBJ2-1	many	CASMWLAEDNYNEQFF	TGTGCCAGCATGTGGCTAGCGGAAGATAACTACAATGAGCAGTTCTTC
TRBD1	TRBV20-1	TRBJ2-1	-	CSAPTGTGIYNEQFF	TGCAGTGCTCCTACCGGGACAGGGATCTACAATGAGCAGTTCTTC
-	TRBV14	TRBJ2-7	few	CASSQDGGFLPREQYF	TGTGCCAGCAGCCAAGATGGGGGGTTTCTCCCTCGGGAGCAGTACTTC
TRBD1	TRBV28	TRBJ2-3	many	CASNSGQSTDTQYF	TGTGCCAGCAATTCGGGACAGAGCACAGATACGCAGTATTTT
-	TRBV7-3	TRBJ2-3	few	CASSLGDLRAQYF	TGTGCCAGCAGCTTAGGGGACCTACGCGCGCAGTATTTT
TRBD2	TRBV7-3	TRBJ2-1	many	CASSSTSGSPHEQFF	TGTGCCAGCAGCTCGACTAGCGGGAGCCCCCATGAGCAGTTCTTC
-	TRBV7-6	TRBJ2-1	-	CASSFPMGGEVHNEQFF	TGTGCCAGCAGCTTCCCCATGGGCGGCGAGGTCCACAATGAGCAGTTCTTC
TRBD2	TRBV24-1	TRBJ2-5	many	CATSDLAGGTIETQYF	TGTGCCACCAGTGATTTGGCGGGAGGTACAATAGAGACCCAGTACTTC
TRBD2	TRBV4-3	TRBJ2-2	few	CASSAGGLPNTGELFF	TGCGCCAGCAGCGCGGGAGGCCTCCCAAACACCGGGGAGCTGTTTTTT
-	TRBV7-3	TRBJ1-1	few	CASGQGVNTEAFF	TGTGCCAGCGGACAAGGGGTGAACACTGAAGCTTTCTTT
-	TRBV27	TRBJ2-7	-	CASSKRDGKYEQYF	TGTGCCAGCAGTAAACGGGACGGAAAATACGAGCAGTACTTC
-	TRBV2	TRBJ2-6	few	CASSDRVGANVLTF	TGTGCCAGCAGTGACAGGGTTGGGGCCAACGTCCTGACTTTC
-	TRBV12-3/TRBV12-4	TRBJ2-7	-	CASTLWGEQYF	TGTGCCAGCACCCTCTGGGGAGAGCAGTACTTC
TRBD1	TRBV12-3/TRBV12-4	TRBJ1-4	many	CASSLWQGGNEKLFF	TGTGCCAGCAGTTTATGGCAGGGGGGTAATGAAAAACTGTTTTTT
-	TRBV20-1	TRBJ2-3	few	CSARDYSRSRDTQYF	TGCAGTGCTAGAGATTATTCCAGGTCCAGAGATACGCAGTATTTT
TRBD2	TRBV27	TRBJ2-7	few	CASSAREGSYKQYF	TGTGCCAGCAGTGCGCGGGAGGGGAGCTACAAGCAGTACTTC
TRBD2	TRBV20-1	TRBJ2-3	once	CSARDDGGWDTQYF	TGCAGTGCTAGAGATGACGGGGGGTGGGATACGCAGTATTTT
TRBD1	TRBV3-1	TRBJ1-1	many	CASSLSGLTGTANTEAFF	TGTGCCAGCAGTCTGTCGGGGCTGACGGGGACAGCGAACACTGAAGCTTTCTTT
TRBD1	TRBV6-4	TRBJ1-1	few	CASSDPGGGKTEAFF	TGTGCCAGCAGTGATCCAGGGGGTGGAAAAACTGAAGCTTTCTTT
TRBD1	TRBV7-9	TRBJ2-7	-	CASTNDRDQTSEQYF	TGTGCCAGCACCAATGACAGGGACCAAACAAGCGAGCAGTACTTC
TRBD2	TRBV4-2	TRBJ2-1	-	CASSQEGRAGGGQFF	TGTGCCAGCAGCCAAGAAGGCCGAGCGGGAGGAGGGCAGTTCTTC
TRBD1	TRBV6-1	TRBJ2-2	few	CASRTGQGNSGELFF	TGTGCCAGCAGGACAGGACAGGGAAATTCCGGGGAGCTGTTTTTT